These 21 T cell receptor beta chains originate from one sample sequenced in a study of post-analysis software for immune sequencing data. Study findings and constraints: There were five or six TRBV segments more frequent in patients than controls, and TRBV5-6, TRBV5-1 and TRBV20-1 were among them.

Unique molecular identifiers tagged the TCR beta cDNA libraries. MiXCR, applied by TCRdb to the PCR reads, yields one record per CDR3 protein. This sample yields about 460,000 distinct CDR3 sequences, of which roughly 46% are seen a single time; about 12% belongs to the top ten. These TCRs are of unknown antigen specificity. The source material was blood. These receptor sequences come from a girl between 5 and 17 years old with multiple sclerosis.

V usage is TRBV28 and J usage is TRBJ2-1; 9 positions agree with TRBD1. The CDR3 runs to 14 residues. The germline gives CDR1 MDHEN, CDR2 SYDVKM. J gave up 3 bases and V 6 bases, and 3 bases lay outside the gene matches. The DNA of the CDR3 is TGTGCCAGCAGGGGGGACAGGGTCTACAATGAGCAGTTCTTC. Encoded protein: CASRGDRVYNEQFF.

V and J are TRBV20-1 and TRBJ1-2; a weak D match, TRBD1 (6 bases). There are 13 residues in the CDR3. Trimming took 6 bases from V and 5 from J, leaving 16 bases between them. The germline gives CDR1 DFQATT, CDR2 SNEGSKA (reference sequence). The CDR3 DNA sequence: TGCAGTGCCACGGAGGACAGCTATTATGGCTACACCTTC. It specifies CSATEDSYYGYTF.

The CDR3 is CASRDRSAENYGYTF. CDR3 bases: TGTGCCAGCAGGGACCGATCGGCAGAGAACTATGGCTACACCTTC. The rearrangement joins TRBV28 to TRBJ1-2, with no clear D. Germline lookup yields CDR1 MDHEN and CDR2 SYDVKM. The ends were cut back, 6 bases at V and 2 bases at J, with 16 bases in the middle. The CDR3 has 15 amino acids.

This chain uses TRBV5-1 with TRBJ1-1; no definite D call. Germline CDR1 is SGHRS and CDR2 is YFSETQ. This CDR3 is 14 amino acids long. Trimming took off 0 bases at V and 6 bases at J, with 12 bases between the two ends. The CDR3 loop reads CASSLDHGFAEAFF. The CDR3 region has the DNA TGCGCCAGCAGCTTGGATCATGGCTTCGCTGAAGCTTTCTTT. The entire variable domain, with the rest obtained from reference TRBV5-1 and TRBJ1-1, is as follows: KAGVTQTPRYLIKTRGQQVTLSCSPISGHRSVSWYQQTPGQGLQFLFEYFSETQRNKGNFPGRFSGRQFSNSRSEMNVSTLELGDSALYLCASSLDHGFAEAFFGQGTRLTVV.

V and J are TRBV7-9 and TRBJ2-3; 8 bases are a match to TRBD1. This CDR3 has 16 amino acids. Germline V CDR1 and CDR2: SEHNR, FQNEAQ (reference sequence). Trimming took 4 bases from V and 4 from J; bases not matched to a gene: 10. CDR3: CASSSLPTGDPDTQYF. CDR3 nucleotide sequence: TGTGCCAGCAGCTCCCTTCCGACAGGGGACCCAGATACGCAGTATTTT.

This chain uses TRBV27 with TRBJ2-1, with 8 bases aligning to TRBD2. The CDR3 extends over 14 amino acids. The junction had 4 bases not matched to a gene; V was cut back by 5 bases and J by 4 bases. Germline CDR1 MNHEY, CDR2 SMNVEV (reference sequence). CDR3 sequence: CASSTSGPYNEQFF. The DNA of the CDR3 is TGTGCCAGCAGTACTAGCGGTCCGTACAATGAGCAGTTCTTC.

This rearrangement joins TRBV15 to TRBJ2-3; D is undetermined. V lost 4 bases, J lost 0 bases, and 8 bases lay in between. The CDR3 loop spans 14 amino acids. CDR1 is LNHNV and CDR2 is YYDKDF in the germline V gene (reference sequence). DNA of the CDR3: TGTGCCACCAGCACCTCATTTAGCACAGATACGCAGTATTTT. It yields the protein CATSTSFSTDTQYF.

This clonotype was recorded only once. A much larger clone is a single base away; this may be a read error. This sequence joins TRBV7-2 and TRBJ2-3, with D uncertain. The CDR3 is 12 residues long. V lost 1 base, J lost 4 bases, and 3 bases lay in between. Germline V lookup: CDR1 SGHTA, CDR2 FQGNSA. The DNA for the CDR3 is TGTGCCAGCAGCTTAGTGTCAGATACGCAGTATTTT. Translation: CASSLVSDTQYF.

The table lists this clonotype with a count of one. This chain uses TRBV18 with TRBJ2-5; TRBD2 might be the D (6 bases). Germline V gives CDR1 KGHSH, CDR2 LQKENI. The CDR3 is 15 amino acids. V lost 2 bases and J lost 4, with 14 bases in between. CDR3: CASSPTGGEVETQYF. CDR3 coding DNA: TGTGCCAGCTCACCAACCGGGGGAGAGGTAGAGACCCAGTACTTC.

This sequence joins TRBV15 and TRBJ1-2; 7 bases match TRBD1. Trimming removed 3 bases from V and 4 bases from J; junction bases left unmatched: 11. The germline CDR1 and CDR2 sequences are LNHNV and YYDKDF (reference sequence). This CDR3 has 16 amino acids. In DNA, the CDR3 is TGTGCCACCAGCAGTGAAACAGGGGATTATCCCTATGGCTACACCTTC. This gives the protein CATSSETGDYPYGYTF. The complete variable domain, with remaining parts taken from reference TRBV15 and TRBJ1-2, reads DAMVIQNPRYQVTQFGKPVTLSCSQTLNHNVMYWYQQKSSQAPKLLFHYYDKDFNNEADTPDNFQSRRPNTSFCFLDIRSPGLGDTAMYLCATSSETGDYPYGYTFGSGTRLTVV.

The chain carries TRBV7-8 and TRBJ2-1, with 8 bases fitting TRBD2. Germline lookup yields CDR1 SGHVS and CDR2 FQNEAQ. The CDR3 consists of 16 residues. Trimming took 4 bases from V and 3 from J; bases not matched to a gene: 8. The CDR3 sequence is CASSSYRGRLYNEQFF. CDR3 bases: TGTGCCAGCAGCTCCTACCGCGGGAGGCTCTACAATGAGCAGTTCTTC.

This clonotype was seen just once. The chain links TRBV4-3 to TRBJ2-1; D is ambiguous. Germline values: CDR1 LGHNA, CDR2 YSLEER. This CDR3 has 13 amino acids. V was clipped by 6 bases and J by 7 bases, with 13 bases between them. The CDR3 coding sequence is TGCGCCAGCAGACGGGCCGAGAGGAATGAGCAGTTCTTC. It encodes CASRRAERNEQFF.

The chain has TRBV5-6 and TRBJ2-7; D gene unclear. Germline V gene sequence: CDR1 SGHDT, CDR2 YYEEEE. CDR3 length: 14 amino acids. Trimming took off 2 bases at V and 0 bases at J, with 9 bases between the two ends. The CDR3, as DNA: TGTGCCAGCAGCTTTTCTGCGGTCTCCTACGAGCAGTACTTC. Its protein is CASSFSAVSYEQYF.

This clonotype has more than one count but fewer than ten. This chain joins TRBV7-3 and TRBJ2-7, with 7 bases lining up with TRBD2. V lost 5 bases, J lost 5 bases, and 12 bases stayed unmatched. The CDR3 is made up of 15 amino acids. From germline, CDR1 is SGHTA and CDR2 FQGTGA. The DNA of the CDR3 is TGTGCCAGCAGCCTGTTCGGCGGGAGCTTAGACGAGCAGTACTTC. Its protein product is CASSLFGGSLDEQYF.

V usage is TRBV5-1 and J usage is TRBJ2-5, with D tentatively TRBD1 (6 bases). V dropped 2 bases and J dropped 1 base, with 12 bases sitting between them. The length of the CDR3 is 15 residues. The germline gives CDR1 SGHRS, CDR2 YFSETQ. CDR3 sequence (DNA): TGCGCCAGCAGCTTAGGGACACCTCGCCAAGAGACCCAGTACTTC. Its translation is CASSLGTPRQETQYF.

The rearrangement joins TRBV12-3 or TRBV12-4 to TRBJ1-1; D remains ambiguous. CDR3 length: 13 amino acids. V dropped 5 bases and J dropped 2 bases, with 9 bases sitting between them. The CDR3 protein is CASSPEVNTEAFF. The CDR3 coding sequence is TGTGCCAGCAGTCCCGAGGTTAACACTGAAGCTTTCTTT.

This sequence joins TRBV5-5 and TRBJ1-5; D call uncertain. The CDR3 runs 13 residues. Deletions cut 4 bases from V and 4 bases from J, with 9 bases between. Germline V lookup: CDR1 SGHKS, CDR2 YYEKEE (reference sequence). DNA of the CDR3: TGTGCCAGCAGCACCGCAGAGAATCAGCCCCAGCATTTT. It specifies CASSTAENQPQHF.

The CDR3 DNA sequence: TGTGCCAGCAGTACCGGGATAGCCTACGAGCAGTACTTC. Residues: CASSTGIAYEQYF. The chain carries TRBV6-6 and TRBJ2-7; D perhaps matches TRBD2 (5 bases). The CDR3 has 13 residues. CDR1 and CDR2 from the germline V gene are MNHNY and SVGAGI (reference sequence). The V end lost 5 bases, the J end lost 2 bases, and 10 bases lay between the germline ends.

This clonotype showed up just a few times. This chain connects TRBV7-9 to TRBJ1-2; D remains unclear. Germline V gene data show CDR1 as SEHNR and CDR2 as FQNEAQ (reference sequence). CDR3 length: 14 amino acids. V lost 5 bases to trimming and J lost 0 bases, with 10 bases between them. The CDR3 reads CASSLTGTNYGYTF. CDR3 nucleotides: TGTGCCAGCAGCCTAACCGGGACTAACTATGGCTACACCTTC.

A single count supports this clonotype. The V gene is TRBV20-1, the J gene TRBJ2-5, with D perhaps TRBD2 (5 bases). Looked up from germline, CDR1 is DFQATT and CDR2 is SNEGSKA (reference sequence). Between the trimmed V and J ends, which lost 4 bases and 1 base, there was a span of 7 bases. The CDR3 runs 12 residues. The CDR3 coding sequence is TGCAGTGCTACGGACTTCCAAGAGACCCAGTACTTC. Its translation: CSATDFQETQYF.

A remark on this clonotype: One junction end disagrees with the germline gene, perhaps due to a read error. The chain combines TRBV10-3 with TRBJ2-1; 10 bases agree with TRBD2. Germline V gene sequence: CDR1 ENHRY, CDR2 SYGVKD. The CDR3 consists of 13 residues. The CDR3 DNA reads TGTGCCATCAATGAGCGGGAGGGCCTTGAGCAGTTCTTC. It codes for CAINEREGLEQFF.